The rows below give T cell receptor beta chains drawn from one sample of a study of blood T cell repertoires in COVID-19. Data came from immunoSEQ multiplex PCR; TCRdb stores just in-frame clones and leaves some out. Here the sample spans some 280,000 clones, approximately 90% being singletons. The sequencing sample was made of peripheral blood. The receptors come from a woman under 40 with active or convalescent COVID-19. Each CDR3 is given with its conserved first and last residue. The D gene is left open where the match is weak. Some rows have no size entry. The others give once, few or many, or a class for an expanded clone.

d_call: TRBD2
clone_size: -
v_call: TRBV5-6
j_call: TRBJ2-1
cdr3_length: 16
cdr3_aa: CASSLVRRGALNEQFF
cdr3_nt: TGTGCCAGCAGCTTGGTAAGGCGGGGGGCCTTGAATGAGCAGTTCTTC

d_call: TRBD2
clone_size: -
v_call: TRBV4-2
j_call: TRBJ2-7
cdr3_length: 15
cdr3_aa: CASSQDQLAGGKQYF
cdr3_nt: TGTGCCAGCAGCCAAGATCAACTAGCGGGGGGCAAGCAGTACTTC

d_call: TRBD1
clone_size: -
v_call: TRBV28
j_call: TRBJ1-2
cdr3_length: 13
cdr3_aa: CASSSQGAYGYTF
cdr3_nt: TGTGCCAGCAGTTCGCAGGGGGCGTATGGCTACACCTTC

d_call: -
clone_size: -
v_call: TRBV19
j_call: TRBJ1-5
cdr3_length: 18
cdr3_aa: CASSTLWQGSQSNQPQHF
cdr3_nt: TGTGCCAGTAGTACCCTATGGCAGGGAAGTCAAAGCAATCAGCCCCAGCATTTT

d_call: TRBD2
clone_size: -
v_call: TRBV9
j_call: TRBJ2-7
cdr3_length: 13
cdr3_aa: CASSVARGYEQYF
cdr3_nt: TGTGCCAGCAGCGTAGCGCGGGGGTACGAGCAGTACTTC

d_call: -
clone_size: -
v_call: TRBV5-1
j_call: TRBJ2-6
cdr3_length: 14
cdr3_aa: CASSLATGANVLTF
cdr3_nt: TGCGCCAGCAGCTTGGCTACTGGGGCCAACGTCCTGACTTTC

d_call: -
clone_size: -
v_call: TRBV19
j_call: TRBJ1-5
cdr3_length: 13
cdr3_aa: CASETGINQPQHF
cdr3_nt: TGTGCCAGTGAAACAGGGATTAATCAGCCCCAGCATTTT

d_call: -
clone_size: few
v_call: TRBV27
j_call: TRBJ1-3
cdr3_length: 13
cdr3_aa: CASSSNSGNTIYF
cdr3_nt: TGTGCCAGCAGTTCCAACTCTGGAAACACCATATATTTT

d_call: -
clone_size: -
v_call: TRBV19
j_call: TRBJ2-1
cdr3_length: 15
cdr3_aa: CASSIQGPAYNEQFF
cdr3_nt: TGTGCCAGTAGTATACAGGGCCCAGCCTACAATGAGCAGTTCTTC

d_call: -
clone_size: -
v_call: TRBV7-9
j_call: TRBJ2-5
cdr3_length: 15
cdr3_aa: CASSSHPGEGETQYF
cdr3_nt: TGTGCCAGCAGCTCCCACCCAGGGGAAGGAGAGACCCAGTACTTC

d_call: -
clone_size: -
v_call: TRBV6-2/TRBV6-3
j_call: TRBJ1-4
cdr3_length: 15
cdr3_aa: CASSPRGGVNEKLFF
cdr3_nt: TGTGCCAGCAGCCCCCGCGGGGGTGTTAATGAAAAACTGTTTTTT

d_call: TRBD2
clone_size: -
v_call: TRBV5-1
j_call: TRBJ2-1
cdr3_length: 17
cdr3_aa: CASSLRFLAGGQVEQFF
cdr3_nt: TGCGCCAGCAGCTTGAGGTTTTTGGCGGGGGGGCAGGTTGAGCAGTTCTTC

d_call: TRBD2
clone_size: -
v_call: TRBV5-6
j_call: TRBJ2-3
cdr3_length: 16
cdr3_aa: CASSLALAGGTDTQYF
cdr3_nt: TGTGCCAGCAGCTTGGCACTAGCGGGGGGCACAGATACGCAGTATTTT

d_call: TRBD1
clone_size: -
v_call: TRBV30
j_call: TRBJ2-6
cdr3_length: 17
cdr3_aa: CAWSVRGQVFGANVLTF
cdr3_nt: TGTGCCTGGAGTGTCCGAGGACAGGTCTTTGGGGCCAACGTCCTGACTTTC

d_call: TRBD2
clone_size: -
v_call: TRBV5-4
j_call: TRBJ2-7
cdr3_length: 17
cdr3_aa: CASSYRAASGGIYEQYF
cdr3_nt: TGTGCCAGCAGCTACCGGGCGGCTAGCGGGGGGATCTACGAGCAGTACTTC

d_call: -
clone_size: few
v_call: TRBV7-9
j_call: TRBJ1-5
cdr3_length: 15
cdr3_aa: CASSPTRQGDQPQHF
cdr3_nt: TGTGCCAGCAGCCCGACCCGCCAGGGCGATCAGCCCCAGCATTTT